These T cell receptor beta chains were read from a single sample in a study of response to subunit inactivated influenza vaccine. TCRdb re-derived calls from the RT-PCR reads in MiXCR, one entry per CDR3 protein. The sample has around 750,000 distinct CDR3 sequences; approximately 22% are singletons. The sample here was PBMCs from blood, taken around 5 days after vaccination. These receptors were taken from a man aged 45-65 years who received an inactivated influenza vaccine. The CDR3 runs from the conserved cysteine through the conserved F or W. D genes are given only for firm matches. Clone size is given for some rows only: seen once, a few or many times, or a class if the clone is expanded.

v_gene	j_gene	abundance	d_gene	CDR3nt	CDR3aa
TRBV9	TRBJ2-1	few	TRBD2	TGTGCCAGCAGCGTAGGGACTAGCGGGAGTAATGAGCAGTTCTTC	CASSVGTSGSNEQFF
TRBV5-6	TRBJ2-7	many	-	TGTGCCAGCAGCCAATGGGACACCGAGCAGTACTTC	CASSQWDTEQYF
TRBV20-1	TRBJ1-1	few	-	TGCAGTGCTAGCCGAGAGACAGCGATGAACACTGAAGCTTTCTTT	CSASRETAMNTEAFF
TRBV6-2/TRBV6-3	TRBJ1-1	-	-	TGTGCCAGCAGTTATATAAGGCAGAGGAACACTGAAGCTTTCTTT	CASSYIRQRNTEAFF
TRBV6-5	TRBJ2-7	-	-	TGTGCCAGCAGTTACTCTCTGGGCTACGAGCAGTACTTC	CASSYSLGYEQYF
TRBV7-2	TRBJ2-1	-	-	TGTGCCAGCAGCTTAGAGGGGCAGACGTACAATGAGCAGTTCTTC	CASSLEGQTYNEQFF
TRBV10-3	TRBJ1-5	many	-	TGTGCCATCGGGCAGATTAATCAGCCCCAGCATTTT	CAIGQINQPQHF
TRBV6-5	TRBJ2-5	few	-	TGTGCCAGCAGTTACGGACGGAGTCTGAGAGAGACCCAGTACTTC	CASSYGRSLRETQYF
TRBV5-1	TRBJ1-5	-	-	TGCGCCAGCAGCGCTGACAGTTATCAGCCCCAGCATTTT	CASSADSYQPQHF
TRBV6-5	TRBJ1-6	few	-	TGTGCCAGCAGAGACTCCGGTGGCTCCTATAATTCACCCCTCCACTTT	CASRDSGGSYNSPLHF
TRBV29-1	TRBJ2-1	many	-	TGCAGCGTTCGACCGGGACTGGGGTCGGATGAGCAGTTCTTC	CSVRPGLGSDEQFF
TRBV6-5	TRBJ1-6	-	-	TGTGCCAGCAGGGATTCGATTTCACCCCTCCACTTT	CASRDSISPLHF
TRBV12-3/TRBV12-4	TRBJ2-3	-	-	TGTGCCAGCAGATCCCATACTACAGATACGCAGTATTTT	CASRSHTTDTQYF
TRBV5-1	TRBJ2-7	few	TRBD2	TGCGCCAGCAGCTACCGTTTAGGGCTAGCGGATTCCTACGAGCAGTACTTC	CASSYRLGLADSYEQYF
TRBV28	TRBJ2-1	-	TRBD2	TGTGCCAGCACCTTAGCGGGAGGGCCCACGATAGTCTACAATGAGCAGTTCTTC	CASTLAGGPTIVYNEQFF
TRBV7-8	TRBJ1-3	-	-	TGTGCCAGCAGCTTAGCCGGAAGGGGAAACACCATATATTTT	CASSLAGRGNTIYF
TRBV28	TRBJ2-3	-	-	TGTGCCAGCAGCATTTATAGGGGTAGCACAGATACGCAGTATTTT	CASSIYRGSTDTQYF
TRBV24-1	TRBJ2-1	many	TRBD2	TGTGCCACCAGTTCTTTAGCGGGAGGGCCGTGGAATGAGCAGTTCTTC	CATSSLAGGPWNEQFF
TRBV20-1	TRBJ1-2	-	TRBD1	TGCAGTGCTTGTCCCAGGGGGCGTTTCTATGGCTACACCTTC	CSACPRGRFYGYTF
TRBV7-2	TRBJ2-5	few	TRBD2	TGTGCCAGCAGCTTCGGGGGGGCAAGGGAGACCCAGTACTTC	CASSFGGARETQYF
TRBV6-2/TRBV6-3	TRBJ2-1	-	-	TGTGCCAGCAGTCCCTTTTGGGGCAGCTACAATGAGCAGTTCTTC	CASSPFWGSYNEQFF
TRBV6-5	TRBJ2-7	-	-	TGTGCCAGCAGTTGGCATAGGACCAAGGACTACGAGCAGTACTTC	CASSWHRTKDYEQYF
TRBV25-1	TRBJ1-5	few	-	TGTGCCAGCAGTGAATCCCAATACAATCAGCCCCAGCATTTT	CASSESQYNQPQHF
TRBV18	TRBJ2-5	-	-	TGTGCCTGCTCCACCGGTCCCCTGGAGACCCAGTACTTC	CACSTGPLETQYF
TRBV5-1	TRBJ2-3	-	-	TGCGCCAGCAGCTTTACACTAGGCCCAGATACGCAGTATTTT	CASSFTLGPDTQYF
TRBV20-1	TRBJ2-5	few	-	TGCAGTGCTGTGGGCAGCCAAGAGACCCAGTACTTC	CSAVGSQETQYF
TRBV20-1	TRBJ2-7	-	TRBD2	TGCAGTGCTAAAGCGGGAGGGATCTACGAGCAGTACTTC	CSAKAGGIYEQYF
TRBV20-1	TRBJ2-7	-	-	TGCAGTGCTACGGACGTACGCTCCTACGAGCAGTACTTC	CSATDVRSYEQYF
TRBV18	TRBJ2-3	few	-	TGTGCCAGCTCTCACGGAACAGGGACAGATACGCAGTATTTT	CASSHGTGTDTQYF
TRBV6-2/TRBV6-3	TRBJ2-1	few	TRBD2	TGTGCCAGCAGTTACTCGACCGGGAGGGCCGTCAGTCATGAGCAGTTCTTC	CASSYSTGRAVSHEQFF
TRBV28	TRBJ2-7	-	TRBD1	TGTGCCAGCAGTTTAGCTGCCGGGACAGGGCCTCCCGAGCAGTACTTC	CASSLAAGTGPPEQYF
TRBV29-1	TRBJ2-1	few	TRBD2	TGCAGCGTCGGGACTAGCGACAATGAGCAGTTCTTC	CSVGTSDNEQFF
TRBV6-4	TRBJ2-5	few	TRBD2	TGTGCCAGCAGTGACCCCCGGGAGGGACAGTACTTC	CASSDPREGQYF
TRBV15	TRBJ2-4	-	TRBD1	TGTGCCACCGGACAGGGGGTTGGCATTCAGTACTTC	CATGQGVGIQYF
TRBV12-3/TRBV12-4	TRBJ1-1	-	-	TGTGCCAGCAGTTTTCAGGGTGGGGGAATCGCTTTCTTT	CASSFQGGGIAFF
TRBV5-6	TRBJ1-1	few	-	TGTGCCAGCAGCCCCACCGGACAACCGAACACTGAAGCTTTCTTT	CASSPTGQPNTEAFF
TRBV6-5	TRBJ2-7	-	-	TGTGCCAGCAGCTCGTCGGGACTGACATACGAGCAGTACTTC	CASSSSGLTYEQYF
TRBV7-3	TRBJ2-6	-	TRBD2	TGTGCCAGCAGCCCCTTTGGACTAGCGGTCTCTGGGGCCAACGTCCTGACTTTC	CASSPFGLAVSGANVLTF
TRBV4-3	TRBJ2-1	few	TRBD2	TGCGCCAGCAGTGGACTAGCGGGAGGCCATGAGCAGTTCTTC	CASSGLAGGHEQFF
TRBV2	TRBJ1-2	-	-	TGTGCCAGCAGTGAAGCGCTAGTGGAGGGCTACACCTTC	CASSEALVEGYTF
TRBV6-2/TRBV6-3	TRBJ1-1	-	-	TGTGCCAGCAGTTACTCTTTTGGGACCGCGAACACTGAAGCTTTCTTT	CASSYSFGTANTEAFF
TRBV29-1	TRBJ1-1	few	-	TGCAGCGTTGCCGGGACGGTGAACACTGAAGCTTTCTTT	CSVAGTVNTEAFF
TRBV12-3/TRBV12-4	TRBJ2-7	few	TRBD2	TGTGCCAGCCTTCGACTAGCGGGGGGCGAGCAGTACTTC	CASLRLAGGEQYF
TRBV24-1	TRBJ2-2	-	-	TGTGCCACCAGTGATTTATACACCGGGGAGCTGTTTTTT	CATSDLYTGELFF
TRBV6-1	TRBJ2-1	-	TRBD2	TGTGCCACCCTTAGCGGGAGGGCCCTCAATGAGCAGTTCTTC	CATLSGRALNEQFF